This TCR beta chain was captured by sequencing in a study of brain T cells in children with intractable seizures. Only cases whose brain tissue showed the highest T cell transcript signatures were sequenced. The data were produced by immunoSEQ multiplex PCR, yet TCRdb's version contains in-frame clones alone and is incomplete. The sample includes 110,000 or so clones, 94% of them seen just once. The CDR3 runs 15 residues. The sequence derives from a boy under three years old with hemimegalencephaly and intractable seizures. Sequencing used peripheral blood, obtained at surgery. The V and J genes are TRBV21-1 and TRBJ2-5. TRBV21-1 is flagged as a pseudogene. The DNA for the CDR3 is TGTGCCAGCAGCAGACTTCGACACAACCAAGAGACCCAGTACTTC. Translation gives CASSRLRHNQETQYF.